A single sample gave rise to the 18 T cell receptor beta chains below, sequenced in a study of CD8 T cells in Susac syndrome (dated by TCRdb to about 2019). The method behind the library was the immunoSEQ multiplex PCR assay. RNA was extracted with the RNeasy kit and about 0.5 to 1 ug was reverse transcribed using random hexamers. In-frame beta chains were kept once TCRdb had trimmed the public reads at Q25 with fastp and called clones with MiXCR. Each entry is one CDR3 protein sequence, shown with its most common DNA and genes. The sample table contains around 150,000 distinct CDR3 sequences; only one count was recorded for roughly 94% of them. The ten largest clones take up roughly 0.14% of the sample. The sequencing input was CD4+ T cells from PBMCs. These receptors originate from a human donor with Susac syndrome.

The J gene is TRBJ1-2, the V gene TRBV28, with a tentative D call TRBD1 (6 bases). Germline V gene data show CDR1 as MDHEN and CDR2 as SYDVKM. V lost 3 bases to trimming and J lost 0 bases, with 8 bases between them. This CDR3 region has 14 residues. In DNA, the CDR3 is TGTGCCAGCAGTTTGGGGACAACTAACTATGGCTACACCTTC. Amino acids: CASSLGTTNYGYTF.

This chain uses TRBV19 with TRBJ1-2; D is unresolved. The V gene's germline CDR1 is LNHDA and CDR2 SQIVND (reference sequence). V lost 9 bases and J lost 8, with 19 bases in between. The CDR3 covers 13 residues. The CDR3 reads CASTWAPLGGYTF. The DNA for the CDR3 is TGTGCCAGCACTTGGGCCCCTCTTGGAGGCTACACCTTC.

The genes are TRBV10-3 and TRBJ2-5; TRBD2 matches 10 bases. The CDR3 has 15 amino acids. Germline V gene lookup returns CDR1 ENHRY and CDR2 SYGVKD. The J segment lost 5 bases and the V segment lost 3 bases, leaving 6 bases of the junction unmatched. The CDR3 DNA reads TGTGCCATCAGTGAAACTAGCGGGATAGGGGAGACCCAGTACTTC. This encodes CAISETSGIGETQYF.

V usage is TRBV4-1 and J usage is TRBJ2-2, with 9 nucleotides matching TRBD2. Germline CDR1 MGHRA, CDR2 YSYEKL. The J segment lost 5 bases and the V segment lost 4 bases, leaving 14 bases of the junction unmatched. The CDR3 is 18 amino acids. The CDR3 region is CASSPQAAGGRPTGELFF. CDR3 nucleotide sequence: TGCGCCAGCAGCCCACAGGCGGCGGGGGGGCGCCCAACCGGGGAGCTGTTTTTT.

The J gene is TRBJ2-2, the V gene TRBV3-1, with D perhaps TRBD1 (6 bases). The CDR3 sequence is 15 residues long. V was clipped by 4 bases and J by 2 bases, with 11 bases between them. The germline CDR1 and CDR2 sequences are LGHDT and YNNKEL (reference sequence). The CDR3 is CASSRRQDNTGELFF. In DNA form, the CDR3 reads TGTGCCAGCAGCCGGCGACAGGACAACACCGGGGAGCTGTTTTTT.

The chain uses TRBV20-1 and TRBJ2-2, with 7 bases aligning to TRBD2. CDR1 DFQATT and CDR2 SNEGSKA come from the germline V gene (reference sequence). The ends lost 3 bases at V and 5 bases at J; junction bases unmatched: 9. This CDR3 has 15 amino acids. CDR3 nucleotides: TGCAGTGCTAGCAGAGCGGGGTGGTTGACCGGGGAGCTGTTTTTT. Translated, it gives CSASRAGWLTGELFF.

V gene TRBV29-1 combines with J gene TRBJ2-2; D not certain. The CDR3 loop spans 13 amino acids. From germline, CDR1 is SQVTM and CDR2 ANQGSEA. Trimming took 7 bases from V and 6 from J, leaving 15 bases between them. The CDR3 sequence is CSAYYTIAGELFF. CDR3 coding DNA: TGCAGCGCCTACTATACGATTGCCGGGGAGCTGTTTTTT.

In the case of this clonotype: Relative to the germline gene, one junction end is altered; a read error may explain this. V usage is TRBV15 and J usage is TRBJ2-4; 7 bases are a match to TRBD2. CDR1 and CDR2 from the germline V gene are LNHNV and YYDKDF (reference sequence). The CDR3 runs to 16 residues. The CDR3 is CATSRDGAGAQNIQYF. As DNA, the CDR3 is TGTGCCACCAGCAGAGATGGTGCGGGAGCCCAAAACATTCAGTACTTC. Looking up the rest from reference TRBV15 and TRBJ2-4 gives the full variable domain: DAMVIQNPRYQVTQFGKPVTLSCSQTLNHNVMYWYQQKSSQAPKLLFHYYDKDFNNEADTPDNFQSRRPNTSFCFLDIRSPGLGDTAMYLCATSRDGAGAQNIQYFGAGTRLSVL.

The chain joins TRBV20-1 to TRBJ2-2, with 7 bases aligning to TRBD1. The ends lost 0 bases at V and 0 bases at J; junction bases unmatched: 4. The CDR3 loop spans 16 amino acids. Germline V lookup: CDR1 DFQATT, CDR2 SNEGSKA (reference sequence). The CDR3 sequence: CSARDWTGPNTGELFF. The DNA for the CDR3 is TGCAGTGCTAGAGATTGGACAGGCCCGAACACCGGGGAGCTGTTTTTT.

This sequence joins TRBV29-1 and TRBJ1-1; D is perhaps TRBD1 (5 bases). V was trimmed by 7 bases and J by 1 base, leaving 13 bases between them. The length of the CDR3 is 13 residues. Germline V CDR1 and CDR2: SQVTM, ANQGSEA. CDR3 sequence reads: CSAAGTTNTEAFF. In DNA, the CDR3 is TGCAGCGCCGCCGGGACGACGAACACTGAAGCTTTCTTT.

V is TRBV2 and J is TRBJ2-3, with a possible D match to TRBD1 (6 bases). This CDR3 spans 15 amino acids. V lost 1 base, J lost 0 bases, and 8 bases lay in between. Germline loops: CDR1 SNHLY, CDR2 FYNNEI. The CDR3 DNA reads TGTGCCAGCAGTGAAGTGGACAGAAGCACAGATACGCAGTATTTT. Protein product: CASSEVDRSTDTQYF.

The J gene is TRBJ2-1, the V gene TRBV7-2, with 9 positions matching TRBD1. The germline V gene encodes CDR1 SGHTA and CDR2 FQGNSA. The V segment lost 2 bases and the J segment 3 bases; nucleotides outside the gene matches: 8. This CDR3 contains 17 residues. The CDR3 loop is CASSLRGGQGNYNEQFF. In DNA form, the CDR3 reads TGTGCCAGCAGCTTAAGAGGGGGACAGGGAAACTACAATGAGCAGTTCTTC.

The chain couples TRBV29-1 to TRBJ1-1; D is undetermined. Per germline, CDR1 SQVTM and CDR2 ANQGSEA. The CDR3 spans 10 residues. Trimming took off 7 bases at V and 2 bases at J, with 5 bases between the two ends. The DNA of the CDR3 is TGCAGCGCCGACAACACTGAAGCTTTCTTT. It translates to CSADNTEAFF.

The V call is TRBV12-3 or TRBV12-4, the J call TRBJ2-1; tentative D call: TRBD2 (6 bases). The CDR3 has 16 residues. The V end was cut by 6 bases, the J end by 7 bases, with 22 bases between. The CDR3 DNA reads TGTGCCAGCAGCCCCCGTTTTGGCGGGGTAGGGAATGAGCAGTTCTTC. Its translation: CASSPRFGGVGNEQFF.

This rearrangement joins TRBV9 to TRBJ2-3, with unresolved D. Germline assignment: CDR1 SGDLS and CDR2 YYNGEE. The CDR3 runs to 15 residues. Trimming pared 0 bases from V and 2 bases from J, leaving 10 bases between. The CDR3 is CASSVAGDPTDTQYF. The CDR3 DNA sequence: TGTGCCAGCAGCGTAGCGGGTGATCCCACAGATACGCAGTATTTT.

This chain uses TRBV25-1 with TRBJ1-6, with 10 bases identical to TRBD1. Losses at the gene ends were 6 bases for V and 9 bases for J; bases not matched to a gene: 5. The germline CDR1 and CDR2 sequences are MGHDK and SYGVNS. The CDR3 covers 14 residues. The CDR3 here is CASRPDRGPSPLHF. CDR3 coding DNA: TGTGCCAGCAGGCCTGACAGGGGGCCTTCACCCCTCCACTTT.

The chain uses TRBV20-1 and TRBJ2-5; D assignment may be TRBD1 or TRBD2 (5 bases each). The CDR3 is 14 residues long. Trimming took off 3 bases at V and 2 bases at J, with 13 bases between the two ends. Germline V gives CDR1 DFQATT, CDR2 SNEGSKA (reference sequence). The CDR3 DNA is TGCAGTGCTAGGAGACTGGGGGTTCAAGAGACCCAGTACTTC. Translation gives CSARRLGVQETQYF.

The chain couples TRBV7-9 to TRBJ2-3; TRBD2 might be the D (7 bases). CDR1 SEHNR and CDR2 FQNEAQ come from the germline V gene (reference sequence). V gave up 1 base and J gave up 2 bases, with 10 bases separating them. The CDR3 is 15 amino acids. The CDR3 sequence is CASSLDGGPTDTQYF. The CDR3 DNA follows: TGTGCCAGCAGCTTAGACGGGGGGCCCACAGATACGCAGTATTTT.